The 23 T cell receptor beta chains given below trace back to one sample, sequenced in a study of blood T cell repertoires in COVID-19. TCRdb's table, derived via immunoSEQ multiplex PCR, lists solely in-frame clones and lacks some. The table includes roughly 81,000 clones, over 70% detected once. Sequenced sample: peripheral blood. These receptors were collected from an elderly man with active or convalescent COVID-19.

The rearrangement links TRBV19 to TRBJ2-5; 7 bases map to TRBD1. The CDR3 consists of 13 residues. Germline-derived CDR1 and CDR2 are LNHDA and SQIVND (reference sequence). The V segment lost 6 bases and the J segment 5 bases; nucleotides outside the gene matches: 6. The CDR3 DNA sequence: TGTGCCAGTAGCGGGACAGCCAGGGAGACCCAGTACTTC. It is translated as CASSGTARETQYF.

CDR3 sequence: CSVRQGARGNTIYF. The CDR3 coding sequence is TGCAGCGTCCGACAGGGGGCGCGGGGAAACACCATATATTTT. The chain has TRBV29-1 and TRBJ1-3; TRBD1 matches at 10 bases. Germline CDR1 SQVTM, CDR2 ANQGSEA. This CDR3 has 14 amino acids. Unmatched junction bases numbered 6, after V lost 6 bases and J lost 4 bases.

J is TRBJ1-6 and V is TRBV6-6; a weak D match, TRBD1 (5 bases). Per the germline V gene, CDR1 is MNHNY and CDR2 is SVGAGI (reference sequence). The V gene lost 4 bases and the J gene lost 14 bases, with 18 bases spanning the gap. The CDR3 extends over 14 amino acids. The CDR3 protein is CASSSDSTLVALHF. The CDR3, as DNA: TGTGCCAGCAGTTCCGACAGTACCCTTGTGGCCCTCCACTTT.

J is TRBJ1-2 and V is TRBV28; 7 bases line up with TRBD1. Trimming cost V 6 bases and J 3 bases; bases outside gene matches: 7. Germline CDR1 reads MDHEN; CDR2 reads SYDVKM. This CDR3 spans 14 amino acids. CDR3 in amino acids: CASRLQGSDYGYTF. CDR3 nucleotides: TGTGCCAGCAGGTTACAGGGGTCCGACTATGGCTACACCTTC.

The chain employs TRBV11-2 and TRBJ2-7; TRBD1 matches 7 bases. V shed 6 bases and J 4 bases; nucleotides not matched to a gene: 9. This CDR3 spans 14 amino acids. The germline gives CDR1 SGHAT, CDR2 FQNNGV. CDR3 in DNA: TGTGCCAGCAGACCGAACAGGGGCCCATACGAGCAGTACTTC. Encoded protein: CASRPNRGPYEQYF.

The CDR3 DNA reads as TGTGCCAGCAGCTTAGCGGTGGGCCAATATCAGCCCCAGCATTTT. Amino acids: CASSLAVGQYQPQHF. The V gene is TRBV7-2, the J gene TRBJ1-5; D gene ambiguous. The germline V gene has CDR1 SGHTA and CDR2 FQGNSA. V lost 0 bases, J lost 5 bases, and 11 bases lay in between. The CDR3 extends over 15 amino acids. The whole variable domain, remainder taken from reference TRBV7-2 and TRBJ1-5, is GAGVSQSPSNKVTEKGKDVELRCDPISGHTALYWYRQSLGQGLEFLIYFQGNSAPDKSGLPSDRFSAERTGGSVSTLTIQRTQQEDSAVYLCASSLAVGQYQPQHFGDGTRLSIL.

The chain employs TRBV7-8 and TRBJ2-1; D possibly uses TRBD1 or TRBD2 (5 bases each). V was trimmed by 5 bases and J by 4 bases, leaving 15 bases between them. The length of the CDR3 is 15 residues. Germline V gene data show CDR1 as SGHVS and CDR2 as FQNEAQ. CDR3 sequence reads: CASSRGWGPYNEQFF. The CDR3 DNA follows: TGTGCCAGCAGCCGGGGTTGGGGCCCTTACAATGAGCAGTTCTTC.

J is TRBJ1-5 and V is TRBV6-5, with TRBD1 matching 9 bases. In germline, CDR1 is MNHEY, CDR2 SVGAGI. The junction had 6 bases not matched to a gene; V was cut back by 5 bases and J by 7 bases. The CDR3 contains 14 residues. CDR3 region: CASSPGQGSQPQHF. CDR3 bases: TGTGCCAGCAGTCCGGGACAGGGAAGCCAGCCCCAGCATTTT.

The chain joins TRBV6-2 or TRBV6-3 to TRBJ2-4, with 10 bases identical to TRBD2. The CDR3 contains 17 residues. After removal of 4 bases from V and 1 base from J, the junction contained 7 bases not matched to a gene. Germline V lookup: CDR1 MNHEY, CDR2 SVGEGT. This CDR3 reads CASSLSSGGLAKNIQYF. CDR3 DNA: TGTGCCAGCAGTTTGAGTAGCGGGGGGTTGGCCAAAAACATTCAGTACTTC.

The chain couples TRBV4-1 to TRBJ1-3, with 7 positions matching TRBD1. The CDR3 length is 19 residues. J was trimmed by 4 bases and V by 3 bases; bases with no gene match: 18. Germline loops: CDR1 MGHRA, CDR2 YSYEKL. The CDR3 loop is CASSHPMGQSNRSGNTIYF. CDR3 bases: TGCGCCAGCAGCCACCCGATGGGACAGTCGAATAGATCGGGAAACACCATATATTTT.

Only one count was recorded for this clone. V gene TRBV19 combines with J gene TRBJ1-6; 7 nucleotides align to TRBD1. Germline V lookup: CDR1 LNHDA, CDR2 SQIVND (reference sequence). The CDR3 covers 16 residues. J was trimmed by 6 bases and V by 3 bases; bases with no gene match: 8. The CDR3 DNA is TGTGCCAGTAGTATGGGAGACAGGGTGTCTAATTCACCCCTCCACTTT. Its protein product is CASSMGDRVSNSPLHF.

The chain couples TRBV19 to TRBJ1-2; TRBD1 matches 11 bases. The V segment lost 5 bases and the J segment 4 bases; nucleotides outside the gene matches: 3. The CDR3 runs 14 residues. The germline CDR1 and CDR2 sequences are LNHDA and SQIVND (reference sequence). The CDR3 is CASSPGQGAYGYTF. CDR3 nucleotides: TGTGCCAGTAGTCCCGGACAGGGGGCCTATGGCTACACCTTC.

The gene calls are TRBV14 and TRBJ2-7; D is perhaps TRBD1 (5 bases). The CDR3 consists of 12 residues. From germline, CDR1 is SGHDN and CDR2 FVKESK. Trimming pared 4 bases from V and 8 bases from J, leaving 12 bases between. The CDR3 nucleotides are TGTGCCAGCAGCCTACAAAGGGGCAAGCAGTACTTC. It specifies CASSLQRGKQYF.

This clone was seen once. CDR3 DNA: TGTGCCAGCAGCAACCCTACAGTATCTTACTCACCCCTCCACTTT. This sequence encodes CASSNPTVSYSPLHF. This chain connects TRBV5-4 to TRBJ1-6, with D unclear. Germline assignment: CDR1 SGHNT and CDR2 YYREEE (reference sequence). Trimming shortened V by 4 bases and J by 10 bases, and 18 bases separated the two germline ends. This CDR3 is 15 amino acids long.

This clone has a handful of counts. CDR3 sequence: CASAPLAGGPEQYF. In DNA, the CDR3 is TGTGCCAGCGCCCCCCTAGCGGGAGGGCCCGAGCAGTACTTC. This chain links TRBV27 with TRBJ2-7; 12 bases fit TRBD2. The trim removed 8 bases at V and 6 bases at J, leaving 8 bases unmatched. Germline lookup yields CDR1 MNHEY and CDR2 SMNVEV (reference sequence). CDR3 length equals 14 residues.

V is TRBV3-1 (or the pseudogene TRBV3-2) and J is TRBJ1-2, with TRBD1 matching over 7 bases. The CDR3 has 14 amino acids. The junction had 6 bases not matched to a gene; V was cut back by 0 bases and J by 8 bases. Germline V gives CDR1 LGHDT, CDR2 YNNKEL (reference sequence). In DNA form, the CDR3 reads TGTGCCAGCAGCCAAGAGTTACAGGGGTTAGGCTACACCTTC. Its translation: CASSQELQGLGYTF.

The chain combines TRBV5-4 with TRBJ1-2; 7 nucleotides align to TRBD1. V lost 3 bases to trimming and J lost 5 bases; unmatched junction nucleotides: 7. The CDR3 runs 14 residues. Per germline, CDR1 SGHNT and CDR2 YYREEE (reference sequence). Here the CDR3 DNA reads TGTGCCAGCAGCTCTAAGGGGGCAAGGTATGGCTACACCTTC. Translating gives CASSSKGARYGYTF.

The CDR3 loop is CASSGQGHANYGYTF. The DNA of the CDR3 is TGTGCCAGCTCTGGGCAGGGCCATGCTAACTATGGCTACACCTTC. The chain uses TRBV6-5 and TRBJ1-2, with a weak D call TRBD1 (5 bases). This CDR3 region has 15 residues. V was clipped by 8 bases and J by 0 bases, with 16 bases between them. Germline loops: CDR1 MNHEY, CDR2 SVGAGI.

This clone was seen more than once but under ten times. The chain uses TRBV5-4 and TRBJ1-6; 9 bases map to TRBD1. CDR1 and CDR2 from the germline V gene are SGHNT and YYREEE (reference sequence). V trimming: 4 bases; J trimming: 2 bases; junction bases outside the gene matches: 7. The CDR3 extends over 17 amino acids. The CDR3 coding sequence is TGTGCCAGCAGCGGGAGGACAGGGGAGGCCTATAATTCACCCCTCCACTTT. Translating it yields CASSGRTGEAYNSPLHF.

The V gene is TRBV3-1 (or the pseudogene TRBV3-2), the J gene TRBJ2-7; no clear D. Germline CDR1 reads LGHDT; CDR2 reads YNNKEL (reference sequence). V lost 3 bases to trimming and J lost 2 bases, with 5 bases between them. The CDR3 extends over 12 amino acids. DNA of the CDR3: TGTGCCAGCAGCCAGACTCCCTACGAGCAGTACTTC. Its protein product is CASSQTPYEQYF.

CDR3 nucleotides: TGTGCCAGCAGGTCCCGGGACTGGGCTTCAGATACGCAGTATTTT. Protein sequence: CASRSRDWASDTQYF. The chain links TRBV2 to TRBJ2-3; D possibly corresponds to TRBD2 (6 bases). The CDR3 spans 15 residues. V lost 6 bases, J lost 4 bases, and 17 bases lay in between. Looked up from germline, CDR1 is SNHLY and CDR2 is FYNNEI.

The chain has TRBV19 and TRBJ1-1; no reliable D call. V was trimmed by 7 bases and J by 5 bases, leaving 17 bases between them. Germline V gene sequence: CDR1 LNHDA, CDR2 SQIVND (reference sequence). The CDR3 contains 14 residues. The CDR3 sequence is CASNDPSSETEAFF. In DNA, the CDR3 is TGTGCCAGTAATGATCCCTCGTCGGAGACTGAAGCTTTCTTT.

This chain uses TRBV30 with TRBJ1-1; 7 positions agree with TRBD1. The J segment lost 6 bases and the V segment lost 8 bases, leaving 9 bases of the junction unmatched. The CDR3 length is 12 residues. CDR1 is GTSNPN and CDR2 is SVGIG in the germline V gene (reference sequence). As DNA, the CDR3 is TGTGCCGGAAGACAGGGATTGGCTGAAGCTTTCTTT. Translation: CAGRQGLAEAFF.